The 30 T cell receptor beta chains presented below share a single source sample, sequenced in a study of graft-versus-host responses after intestinal transplantation. Assay used: immunoSEQ multiplex PCR; TCRdb lists only in-frame clones, some missing. The profile shows 14,000 to 15,000 clones, around 94% of them singletons. The specimen was PBMCs, collected 9 days after transplant. These TCRs come from a human patient who received an intestinal transplant, so some T cells may come from the graft donor.

This rearrangement joins TRBV7-2 to TRBJ2-1; D ambiguous. V was trimmed by 3 bases and J by 6 bases, leaving 6 bases between them. Germline V gene data show CDR1 as SGHTA and CDR2 as FQGNSA. The CDR3 runs 12 residues. CDR3 in amino acids: CASSFLANEQFF. Written as DNA, the CDR3 is TGTGCCAGCAGCTTTCTGGCCAATGAGCAGTTCTTC.

This sequence joins TRBV4-2 and TRBJ1-1; the D is unclear. Looked up from germline, CDR1 is LGHNA and CDR2 is YNFKEQ. The CDR3 runs 15 residues. V gave up 0 bases and J gave up 1 base, with 9 bases separating them. CDR3 DNA: TGTGCCAGCAGCCAAGAGGATTGGGCGAACACTGAAGCTTTCTTT. Translation gives CASSQEDWANTEAFF.

CDR3: CASSPTERVVYNEQFF. CDR3 in DNA: TGTGCCAGCTCACCAACGGAGCGGGTAGTCTACAATGAGCAGTTCTTC. The chain employs TRBV18 and TRBJ2-1, with D possibly TRBD2 on 6 matching bases. The CDR3 spans 16 residues. V lost 2 bases and J 3 bases, leaving 14 bases between the germline ends. Germline-derived CDR1 and CDR2 are KGHSH and LQKENI. Filled out from reference TRBV18 and TRBJ2-1, the complete variable domain reads NAGVMQNPRHLVRRRGQEARLRCSPMKGHSHVYWYRQLPEEGLKFMVYLQKENIIDESGMPKERFSAEFPKEGPSILRIQQVVRGDSAAYFCASSPTERVVYNEQFFGPGTRLTVL.

CDR3 amino acids: CASSRTGIHEQYF. The CDR3 DNA is TGTGCCAGCAGCCGGACAGGGATCCACGAGCAGTACTTC. V is TRBV7-8 and J is TRBJ2-7, with 8 bases fitting TRBD1. Trimming took 5 bases from V and 5 from J; bases not matched to a gene: 5. CDR1 and CDR2 from the germline V gene are SGHVS and FQNEAQ. This CDR3 comprises 13 residues. Full variable domain (outside the CDR3, taken from reference TRBV7-8 and TRBJ2-7): GAGVSQSPRYKVAKRGQDVALRCDPISGHVSLFWYQQALGQGPEFLTYFQNEAQLDKSGLPSDRFFAERPEGSVSTLKIQRTQQEDSAVYLCASSRTGIHEQYFGPGTRLTVT.

The chain has TRBV7-2 and TRBJ2-1, with 9 bases fitting TRBD2. The CDR3 runs 19 residues. The germline gives CDR1 SGHTA, CDR2 FQGNSA. V gave up 5 bases and J gave up 6 bases; unmatched junction bases: 20. The CDR3 nucleotides are TGTGCCAGCAGCACAATCCCCCTTGTGCGGGAGGGCCGCGTCAATGAGCAGTTCTTC. Its translation: CASSTIPLVREGRVNEQFF.

V and J are TRBV5-6 and TRBJ2-5, with TRBD2 identical over 12 bases. Germline V lookup: CDR1 SGHDT, CDR2 YYEEEE. This CDR3 is built from 14 residues. With 3 bases clipped from V and 7 bases from J, the junction kept 4 bases outside the gene matches. Here the CDR3 reads CASSWTSGAPTQYF. Here the CDR3 DNA reads TGTGCCAGCAGCTGGACTAGCGGGGCCCCGACCCAGTACTTC.

This chain joins TRBV28 and TRBJ2-7; 7 nucleotides match TRBD1. This CDR3 region has 14 residues. Germline-derived CDR1 and CDR2 are MDHEN and SYDVKM. Germline trimming cut 7 bases from V and 2 bases from J; bases unmatched to any gene: 8. CDR3 coding DNA: TGTGCCAGCATATCGGCAGGGGGAACCTACGAGCAGTACTTC. This translates into CASISAGGTYEQYF.

The J gene is TRBJ1-5, the V gene TRBV19; a possible D gene is TRBD1 (6 bases). Germline CDR1 is LNHDA and CDR2 is SQIVND (reference sequence). Trimming shortened V by 3 bases and J by 0 bases, and 12 bases separated the two germline ends. The CDR3 consists of 16 residues. The CDR3 is CASSIRTDYSNQPQHF. DNA of the CDR3: TGTGCCAGTAGTATTCGGACAGATTATAGCAATCAGCCCCAGCATTTT.

This chain connects TRBV6-6 to TRBJ1-5; 7 nucleotides align to TRBD1. Germline V gene lookup returns CDR1 MNHNY and CDR2 SVGAGI (reference sequence). The CDR3 sequence is 14 residues long. J lost 6 bases, V lost 3 bases, and 5 bases had no gene match. The DNA for the CDR3 is TGTGCCAGCAGTTATTTGGCAGGGGGTCAGCCCCAGCATTTT. Its protein is CASSYLAGGQPQHF.

The chain is built from TRBV9 and TRBJ2-6; D possibly uses TRBD1 or TRBD2 (6 bases each). V was shortened by 2 bases and J by 4 bases, with 10 bases between the two germline ends. The CDR3 loop spans 15 amino acids. From germline, CDR1 is SGDLS and CDR2 YYNGEE. CDR3 in DNA: TGTGCCAGCAGCGTGTGGGGGGCCGGGGCCAACGTCCTGACTTTC. Translating gives CASSVWGAGANVLTF.

The rearrangement joins TRBV11-3 to TRBJ2-1; 7 bases are a match to TRBD2. V dropped 1 base and J dropped 4; count of bases not matched to a gene: 7. The CDR3 runs to 16 residues. Germline V gives CDR1 SGHNT, CDR2 YENEEA. CDR3 region: CASSLVASGEYNEQFF. The CDR3 nucleotides read TGTGCCAGCAGCTTAGTCGCTAGCGGAGAATACAATGAGCAGTTCTTC.

A remark on this clone: The same CDR3 also results from other DNA sequences found in this sample. The V gene is TRBV7-9, the J gene TRBJ1-5; D unclear. Germline V gene data show CDR1 as SEHNR and CDR2 as FQNEAQ (reference sequence). This CDR3 contains 12 residues. Trimming took 3 bases from V and 1 from J, leaving 1 base between them. The CDR3 region has the DNA TGTGCCAGCAGCTTCAGCAATCAGCCCCAGCATTTT. The encoded protein is CASSFSNQPQHF.

J is TRBJ1-5 and V is TRBV4-1, with D maybe TRBD1 (5 bases). V lost 1 base and J 0 bases, leaving 16 bases between the germline ends. Germline V CDR1 and CDR2: MGHRA, YSYEKL. The CDR3 covers 18 residues. CDR3 sequence (DNA): TGCGCCAGCAGCCAAGGCGTCGCAGGGAAATATAGCAATCAGCCCCAGCATTTT. Its translation: CASSQGVAGKYSNQPQHF.

The genes are TRBV5-1 and TRBJ2-3; TRBD1 is a possible D gene (5 bases). Trimming shortened V by 0 bases and J by 0 bases, and 11 bases separated the two germline ends. The CDR3 runs to 16 residues. CDR1 is SGHRS and CDR2 is YFSETQ in the germline V gene. The DNA for the CDR3 is TGCGCCAGCAGCTTGGAGGACACCTCTAGCACAGATACGCAGTATTTT. It codes for CASSLEDTSSTDTQYF.

This chain links TRBV6-5 with TRBJ2-1; TRBD2 aligns across 13 bases. With 4 bases clipped from V and 8 bases from J, the junction kept 8 bases outside the gene matches. The CDR3 runs 16 residues. Germline-derived CDR1 and CDR2 are MNHEY and SVGAGI. Here the CDR3 reads CASSSRTSGRIYEQFF. In nucleotides, the CDR3 is TGTGCCAGCAGTTCCCGGACTAGCGGGAGAATCTATGAGCAGTTCTTC.

This rearrangement joins TRBV19 to TRBJ2-1; D remains unclear. V dropped 3 bases and J dropped 7 bases, with 4 bases sitting between them. CDR1 is LNHDA, CDR2 SQIVND, per germline (reference sequence). This CDR3 is 11 amino acids long. Here the CDR3 reads CASSIVNEQFF. CDR3 nucleotide sequence: TGTGCCAGTAGTATCGTGAATGAGCAGTTCTTC.

V is TRBV28 and J is TRBJ2-7, with D possibly TRBD1 on 5 matching bases. CDR3 length equals 14 residues. Germline V gives CDR1 MDHEN, CDR2 SYDVKM. V was clipped by 6 bases and J by 3 bases, with 15 bases between them. CDR3 in DNA: TGTGCCAGCAGCCGCAGTGGGGCTAACTACGAGCAGTACTTC. It is translated as CASSRSGANYEQYF.

The V gene is TRBV6-5, the J gene TRBJ1-3; 8 nucleotides match TRBD1. CDR1 and CDR2 from the germline V gene are MNHEY and SVGAGI. The junction had 4 bases not matched to a gene; V was cut back by 2 bases and J by 4 bases. The CDR3 runs 15 residues. As DNA, the CDR3 is TGTGCCAGCAGTTACGCAGGGGGCAGCGGAAACACCATATATTTT. This gives the protein CASSYAGGSGNTIYF.

V is TRBV4-1 and J is TRBJ2-2; TRBD2 agrees at 8 bases. This CDR3 spans 15 amino acids. Germline CDR1 MGHRA, CDR2 YSYEKL. J was trimmed by 4 bases and V by 1 base; bases with no gene match: 2. The CDR3 DNA is TGCGCCAGCAGCCAAGGGACTAGCCCCACCGGGGAGCTGTTTTTT. Its protein is CASSQGTSPTGELFF.

The chain recombines TRBV11-2 with TRBJ2-5; D gene uncertain. The V and J ends lost 1 base and 1 base respectively, with 4 bases between them. The CDR3 contains 13 residues. Germline CDR1 SGHAT, CDR2 FQNNGV. This CDR3 reads CASSLAFQETQYF. The CDR3 DNA reads TGTGCCAGCAGCTTAGCCTTCCAAGAGACCCAGTACTTC.

As for this clone: At one end the junction does not follow the germline gene, possibly because of a read error. This sequence joins TRBV7-2 and TRBJ2-7, with TRBD2 matching 7 bases. CDR3 length: 16 residues. Germline CDR1 SGHTA, CDR2 FQGNSA. CDR3 nucleotide sequence: TGTGCCAGCAGCTCTCGAGCGACTAGCTTGGGACGGGACGCGGACTTC. This encodes CASSSRATSLGRDADF.

V usage is TRBV14 and J usage is TRBJ2-2; D is uncertain. Trimming cost V 4 bases and J 4 bases, with 4 bases left between them. The CDR3 is made up of 12 amino acids. Germline V CDR1 and CDR2: SGHDN, FVKESK. CDR3 residues: CASSLGTGELFF. In DNA, the CDR3 is TGTGCCAGCAGCCTAGGCACCGGGGAGCTGTTTTTT.

The rearrangement links TRBV7-9 to TRBJ2-1; TRBD2 might be the D (7 bases). Germline V gene sequence: CDR1 SEHNR, CDR2 FQNEAQ (reference sequence). V lost 10 bases to trimming and J lost 6 bases, with 19 bases between them. There are 14 residues in the CDR3. CDR3: CATLGGGGLNEQFF. CDR3 coding DNA: TGTGCCACCTTGGGAGGGGGGGGCCTCAATGAGCAGTTCTTC.

This rearrangement joins TRBV7-9 to TRBJ1-1; D gene ambiguous. CDR1 and CDR2 (germline): SEHNR, FQNEAQ (reference sequence). The length of the CDR3 is 14 residues. V lost 1 base, J lost 0 bases, and 6 bases lay in between. CDR3 sequence reads: CASSLGEMNTEAFF. CDR3 nucleotide sequence: TGTGCCAGCAGCTTAGGGGAAATGAACACTGAAGCTTTCTTT.

This chain links TRBV6-5 with TRBJ1-2; unclear D gene. Germline loops: CDR1 MNHEY, CDR2 SVGAGI. This CDR3 comprises 14 residues. The germline V and J ends were trimmed by 4 bases and 0 bases, with 9 bases remaining between them. DNA of the CDR3: TGTGCCAGCAGTTGGGCAGCAGCTAACTATGGCTACACCTTC. Protein product: CASSWAAANYGYTF.

The chain joins TRBV5-1 to TRBJ1-2; tentatively, D is TRBD1 (5 bases). V lost 7 bases to trimming and J lost 4 bases, with 17 bases between them. This CDR3 is built from 14 residues. Germline V gene lookup returns CDR1 SGHRS and CDR2 YFSETQ. CDR3 bases: TGCGCCAGCGCCACAGGAGGGCCCGGCTATGGCTACACCTTC. It is translated as CASATGGPGYGYTF.

The chain couples TRBV19 to TRBJ2-1; no reliable D call. The CDR3 is made up of 14 amino acids. Germline V gene data show CDR1 as LNHDA and CDR2 as SQIVND (reference sequence). Trimming stripped 5 bases from V and 1 base from J, with 9 bases between. CDR3 sequence: CASSVSESYNEQFF. Written as DNA, the CDR3 is TGTGCCAGTAGTGTAAGTGAGTCCTACAATGAGCAGTTCTTC.

J is TRBJ2-3 and V is TRBV10-1, with 8 positions matching TRBD2. V lost 3 bases to trimming and J lost 4 bases; unmatched junction nucleotides: 9. CDR1 WNHNN and CDR2 SYGVQD come from the germline V gene (reference sequence). This CDR3 has 16 amino acids. CDR3 loop: CASSDLSGSGADTQYF. In nucleotides, the CDR3 is TGCGCCAGCAGTGACCTGAGCGGGAGTGGGGCAGATACGCAGTATTTT.

The V and J genes are TRBV6-5 and TRBJ1-1; D remains ambiguous. The ends were cut back, 4 bases at V and 8 bases at J, with 8 bases in the middle. Looked up from germline, CDR1 is MNHEY and CDR2 is SVGAGI. This CDR3 is 11 amino acids long. The CDR3 DNA reads TGTGCCAGCAGTTCAATAGGGGAAGCTTTCTTT. It yields the protein CASSSIGEAFF.

V and J are TRBV29-1 and TRBJ1-2; no definite D call. Trimming shortened V by 5 bases and J by 4 bases, and 11 bases separated the two germline ends. Germline V gene sequence: CDR1 SQVTM, CDR2 ANQGSEA. The CDR3 spans 12 residues. The CDR3 nucleotides read TGCAGCGTTCACCCCACCCCCTATGGCTACACCTTC. Translation: CSVHPTPYGYTF.